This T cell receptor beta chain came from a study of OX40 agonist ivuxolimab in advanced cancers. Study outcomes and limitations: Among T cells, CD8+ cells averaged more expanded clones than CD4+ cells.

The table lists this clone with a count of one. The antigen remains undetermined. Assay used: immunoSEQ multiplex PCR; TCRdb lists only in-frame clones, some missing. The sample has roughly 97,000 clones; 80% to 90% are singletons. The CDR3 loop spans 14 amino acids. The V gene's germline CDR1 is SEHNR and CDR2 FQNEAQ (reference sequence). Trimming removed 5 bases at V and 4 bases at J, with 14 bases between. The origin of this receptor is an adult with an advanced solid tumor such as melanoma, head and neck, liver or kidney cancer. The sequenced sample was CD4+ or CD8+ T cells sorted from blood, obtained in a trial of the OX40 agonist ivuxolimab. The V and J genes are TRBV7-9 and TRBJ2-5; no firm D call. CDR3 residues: CASSPFPALETQYF. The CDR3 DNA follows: TGTGCCAGCAGCCCGTTCCCGGCGTTAGAGACCCAGTACTTC.